This T cell receptor (beta chain) was captured by sequencing in a study of cytomegalovirus exposure and HLA in healthy donors. General study results and limits: One variant, a missense change in DCLRE1C, was linked in a later analysis to TCR beta V- and J-gene trimming. Several of the most significant clusters were apparently associated with common viral pathogens in a later analysis. 87-base-pair reads could not separate some V segments, including TRBV6-2 and TRBV6-3. Overall, approximately 180 TCR beta chains were annotated as cytomegalovirus-associated.

Use of 60 Vbeta and 13 Jbeta primers characterized the PCR. Sequencing used immunoSEQ multiplex PCR; TCRdb keeps in-frame clones, though not all of them. Found here are 120,000 to 150,000 clones, approximately 80% of them singletons; the top ten hold around 4.9%. This clone has just a few counts. What it binds is unknown. V was pared by 0 bases and J by 4 bases, with 7 bases between. Germline V gives CDR1 MGHRA, CDR2 YSYEKL. The CDR3 contains 13 residues. The chain joins TRBV4-1 to TRBJ2-7; tentative D call: TRBD1 (6 bases). Sequenced sample: PBMCs. The TCR originated in a male donor in good health and CMV-seronegative. CDR3 nucleotide sequence: TGCGCCAGCAGCCAAGACAGGGGTTACGAGCAGTACTTC. The encoded protein is CASSQDRGYEQYF.